Below, 2 T cell receptor beta chains from the same sample are listed, as sequenced in a study of T cell responses to AZD1222 COVID-19 vaccine. Using immunoSEQ multiplex PCR, the repertoire was profiled, and TCRdb retains in-frame clones only, with some absent. This sample carries 160,000 or so clones, roughly nine tenths of them seen once, and the ten largest clones take around 4.6%. Sequenced material: peripheral blood, taken on day 0 of MenACWY control vaccination. These receptor sequences come from an adult in good health.

The chain carries TRBV19 and TRBJ2-1, with 8 bases identical to TRBD2. Germline CDR1 is LNHDA and CDR2 is SQIVND (reference sequence). Trimming removed 3 bases from V and 9 bases from J; junction bases left unmatched: 13. There are 16 residues in the CDR3. In nucleotides, the CDR3 is TGTGCCAGTAGTATCAGAACTCCGGGAGGGCCGGGTGAGCAGTTCTTC. It codes for CASSIRTPGGPGEQFF.

The chain carries TRBV11-3 and TRBJ2-6, with 8 bases identical to TRBD2. CDR1 is SGHNT, CDR2 YENEEA, per germline. V trimming: 5 bases; J trimming: 0 bases; junction bases outside the gene matches: 6. The CDR3 contains 17 residues. Here the CDR3 reads CASSPGRGTSGANVLTF. CDR3 nucleotides: TGTGCCAGCAGCCCCGGGAGGGGCACCTCTGGGGCCAACGTCCTGACTTTC.